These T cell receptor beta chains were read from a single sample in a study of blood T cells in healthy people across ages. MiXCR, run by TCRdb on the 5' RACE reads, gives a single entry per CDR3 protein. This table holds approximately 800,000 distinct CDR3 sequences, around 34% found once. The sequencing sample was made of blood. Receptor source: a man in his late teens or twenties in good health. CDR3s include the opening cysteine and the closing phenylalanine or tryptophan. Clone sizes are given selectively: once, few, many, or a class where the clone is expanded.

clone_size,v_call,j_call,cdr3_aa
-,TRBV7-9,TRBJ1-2,CASNLLTGSDYGYTF
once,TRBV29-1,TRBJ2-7,CSVVGAAYNEQYF
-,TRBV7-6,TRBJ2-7,CASSLGSREEIYEQYF
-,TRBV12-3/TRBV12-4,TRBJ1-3,CASRRVGRGIGNTIYF
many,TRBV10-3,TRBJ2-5,CAISESRQEETQYF
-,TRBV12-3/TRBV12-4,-,CASSPTGPNSPQYF
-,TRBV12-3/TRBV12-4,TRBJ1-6,CASSVTGVNSPLHF
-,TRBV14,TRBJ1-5,CVGRANSNQPQHF
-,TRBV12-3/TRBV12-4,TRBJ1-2,CASSFGRGYGYTF
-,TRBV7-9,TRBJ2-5,CASRDVNEQYF
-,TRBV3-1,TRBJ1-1,CASSQGGAGDTEAFF
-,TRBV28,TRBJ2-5,CASMRVETQYF
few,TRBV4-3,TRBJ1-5,CASSPVARGNQPQHF
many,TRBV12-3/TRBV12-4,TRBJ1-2,CASSLDINYGYTF
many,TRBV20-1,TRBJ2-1,CSAPRASGVNEQFF
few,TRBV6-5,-,CASSYSGASSYNEQYF
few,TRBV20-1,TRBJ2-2,CSARDGTGTGELFF
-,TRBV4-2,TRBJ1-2,CASSQDRTGDYGYTF
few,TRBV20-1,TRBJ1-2,CSARGWDTYGYTF
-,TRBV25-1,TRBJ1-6,CASSGPAQGQVPLHF
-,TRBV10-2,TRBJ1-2,CASSGDRGIGYTF
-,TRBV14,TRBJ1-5,CASSQDVDSNQPQHF
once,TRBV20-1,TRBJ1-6,CSATAQGGAPLHF
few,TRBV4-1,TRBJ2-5,CASSQGRLARGETQYF
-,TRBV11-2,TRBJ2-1,CASSSSGGVRNEQFF
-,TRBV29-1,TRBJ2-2,CSCRGGTNTGELFF
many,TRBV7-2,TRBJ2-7,CASSLNTPYEQYF
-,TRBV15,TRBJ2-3,CATSRRKGGGDTQYF
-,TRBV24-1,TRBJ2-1,CATSALGGAEQFF
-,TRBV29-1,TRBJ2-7,CSVGSGTNEQYF
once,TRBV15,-,CATSRDLSGSTQETQYF
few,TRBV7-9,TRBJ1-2,CASSLASGAIYGYTF
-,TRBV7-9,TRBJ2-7,CASTLGDRGSYEQYF
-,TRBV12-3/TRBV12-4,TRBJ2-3,CASSPLGDNTDTQYF
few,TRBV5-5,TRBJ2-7,CASSGRAIDEQYF
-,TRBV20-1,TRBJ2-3,CSARPGTRGLDTQYF
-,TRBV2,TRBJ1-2,CASGEQGARKFGYTF
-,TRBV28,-,CASSSGTADEQYF
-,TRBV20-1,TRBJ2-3,CSAHRRDRGLTDTQYF
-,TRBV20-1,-,CSANWVSYNEQYF